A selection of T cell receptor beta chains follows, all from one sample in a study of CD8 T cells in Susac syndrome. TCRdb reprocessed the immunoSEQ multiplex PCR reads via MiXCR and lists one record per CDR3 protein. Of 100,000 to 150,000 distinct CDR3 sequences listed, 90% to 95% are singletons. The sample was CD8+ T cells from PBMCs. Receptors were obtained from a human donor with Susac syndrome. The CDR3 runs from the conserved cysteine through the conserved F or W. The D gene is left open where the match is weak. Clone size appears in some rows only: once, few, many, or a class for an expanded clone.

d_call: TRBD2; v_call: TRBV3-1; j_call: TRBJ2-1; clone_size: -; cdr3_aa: CASSRKGLAGGWSYNEQFF; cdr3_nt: TGTGCCAGCAGCCGGAAGGGACTAGCGGGGGGGTGGTCCTACAATGAGCAGTTCTTC
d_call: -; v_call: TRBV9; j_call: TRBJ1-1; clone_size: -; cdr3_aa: CASSLVADMNTEAFF; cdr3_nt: TGTGCCAGCAGCCTAGTAGCAGACATGAACACTGAAGCTTTCTTT
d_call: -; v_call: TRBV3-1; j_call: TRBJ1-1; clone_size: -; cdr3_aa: CASTAGTANTEAFF; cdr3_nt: TGTGCCAGCACGGCCGGGACCGCGAACACTGAAGCTTTCTTT
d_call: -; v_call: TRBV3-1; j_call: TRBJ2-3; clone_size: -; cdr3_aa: CASSQEGPSTDTQYF; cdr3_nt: TGTGCCAGCAGCCAAGAGGGCCCTAGCACAGATACGCAGTATTTT
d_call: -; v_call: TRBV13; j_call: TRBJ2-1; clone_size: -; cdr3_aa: CASSLEGTQINEQFF; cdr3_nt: TGTGCCAGCAGCTTAGAGGGGACTCAGATCAATGAGCAGTTCTTC
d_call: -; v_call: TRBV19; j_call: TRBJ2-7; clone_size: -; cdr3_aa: CASSIATSSYEQYF; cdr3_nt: TGTGCCAGTAGTATAGCTACGAGCTCCTACGAGCAGTACTTC
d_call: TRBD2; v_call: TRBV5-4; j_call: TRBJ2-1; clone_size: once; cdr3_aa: CASSLTLPGLVNEQFF; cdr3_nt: TGTGCCAGCAGCTTGACCTTACCGGGACTAGTAAATGAGCAGTTCTTC
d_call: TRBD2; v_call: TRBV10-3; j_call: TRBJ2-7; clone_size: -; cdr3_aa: CAISYLTSGGWYEQYF; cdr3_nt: TGTGCCATCTCGTACCTCACTAGCGGGGGGTGGTACGAGCAGTACTTC
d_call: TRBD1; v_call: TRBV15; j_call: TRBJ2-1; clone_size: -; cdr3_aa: CATSRASSGGPYNEQFF; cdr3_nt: TGTGCCACCAGCAGAGCCTCATCAGGGGGCCCTTACAATGAGCAGTTCTTC
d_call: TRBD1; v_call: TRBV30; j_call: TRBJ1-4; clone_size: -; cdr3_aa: CAWTGTGGEKLFF; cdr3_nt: TGTGCCTGGACCGGGACAGGTGGTGAAAAACTGTTTTTT
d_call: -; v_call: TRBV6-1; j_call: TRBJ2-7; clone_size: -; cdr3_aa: CASSDRDTSYEQYF; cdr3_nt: TGTGCCAGCAGTGATCGGGACACATCCTACGAGCAGTACTTC